The 32 T cell receptor beta chains in this list originate from one sample, sequenced in a study of regulatory T cells in long-lasting Graves disease. As for time point: persistent/refractory GD, antithyroid drugs over 5 years with positive TRAb. RNA from PBMCs was the source of the TCR library. Sequencing libraries for TCR beta were prepared with iRepertoire HTBI primers and Arm-PCR of CDR3 regions. TCRdb re-called the multiplex PCR reads through MiXCR, storing one row per CDR3 protein. The sample includes about 460,000 distinct CDR3 sequences, less than 25% of them seen just once. Sequenced here: peripheral blood mononuclear cells (PBMCs), sampled when the disease was refractory, from a patient treated with antithyroid drugs. The receptors were sampled from a female donor with Graves disease.

This chain uses TRBV30 with TRBJ1-1; D gene ambiguous. The CDR3 has 13 residues. V lost 8 bases to trimming and J lost 2 bases, with 15 bases between them. Looked up from germline, CDR1 is GTSNPN and CDR2 is SVGIG (reference sequence). This chain's CDR3 is CAGFGQTNTEAFF. The CDR3 DNA reads as TGTGCCGGGTTTGGGCAAACCAACACTGAAGCTTTCTTT.

The chain has TRBV5-6 and TRBJ2-7, with D hard to call. Trimming took 3 bases from V and 4 from J, leaving 20 bases between them. CDR1 is SGHDT, CDR2 YYEEEE, per germline. The CDR3 runs 16 residues. CDR3 sequence reads: CASSYEAWPNNYEQYF. In DNA form, the CDR3 reads TGTGCCAGCAGCTACGAGGCTTGGCCCAACAATTACGAGCAGTACTTC.

There are many counts of this clonotype. In DNA, the CDR3 is TGTGCCAGCAGTTTAGGGCAGCTATTCGGCGAGCAGTACTTC. It is translated as CASSLGQLFGEQYF. V and J are TRBV12-3 or TRBV12-4 and TRBJ2-7; D is unclear. V shed 1 base and J shed 6 bases, with 13 bases lying between them. The CDR3 extends over 14 amino acids.

J is TRBJ2-5 and V is TRBV10-3; D call uncertain. Trimming took 2 bases from V and 1 from J, leaving 8 bases between them. Germline V gene sequence: CDR1 ENHRY, CDR2 SYGVKD. The CDR3 spans 14 residues. The chain's CDR3 is CAISEMAVQETQYF. CDR3 sequence (DNA): TGTGCCATCAGTGAGATGGCGGTCCAAGAGACCCAGTACTTC.

The V gene is TRBV18, the J gene TRBJ1-6, with 9 nucleotides matching TRBD1. The CDR3 extends over 14 amino acids. With 0 bases clipped from V and 9 bases from J, the junction kept 0 bases outside the gene matches. CDR1 KGHSH and CDR2 LQKENI come from the germline V gene. This chain's CDR3 is CASSPPQGASPLHF. For the CDR3, the DNA is TGTGCCAGCTCACCACCACAGGGGGCTTCACCCCTCCACTTT.

The chain combines TRBV7-9 with TRBJ1-4; TRBD1 is a possible D gene (6 bases). V lost 3 bases, J lost 3 bases, and 14 bases lay in between. Germline V lookup: CDR1 SEHNR, CDR2 FQNEAQ (reference sequence). The CDR3 contains 16 residues. As DNA, the CDR3 is TGTGCCAGCAGCTTTCGGGGGCTCGGTGCTAATGAAAAACTGTTTTTT. This codes for CASSFRGLGANEKLFF.

The genes are TRBV30 and TRBJ2-5; D gene unclear. Between the trimmed V and J ends, which lost 3 bases and 1 base, there was a span of 6 bases. Germline CDR1 is GTSNPN and CDR2 is SVGIG (reference sequence). The CDR3 runs 12 residues. CDR3 DNA: TGTGCCTGGAGGGTATCCCAAGAGACCCAGTACTTC. Translated, it gives CAWRVSQETQYF. Variable domain in full (rest from reference TRBV30 and TRBJ2-5): SQTIHQWPATLVQPVGSPLSLECTVEGTSNPNLYWYRQAAGRGLQLLFYSVGIGQISSEVPQNLSASRPQDRQFILSSKKLLLSDSGFYLCAWRVSQETQYFGPGTRLLVL.

The V and J genes are TRBV10-2 and TRBJ2-5; 8 bases match TRBD1. Germline trimming cut 8 bases from V and 4 bases from J; bases unmatched to any gene: 9. Germline V gives CDR1 WSHSY, CDR2 SAAADI. This CDR3 comprises 14 residues. The CDR3 DNA sequence: TGCGCCAGCGGCGCTTACAGGGGGACAGAGACCCAGTACTTC. Its translation: CASGAYRGTETQYF.

This clonotype was observed many times. The chain couples TRBV5-4 to TRBJ2-7; 8 bases fit TRBD1. The CDR3 length is 16 residues. The germline gives CDR1 SGHNT, CDR2 YYREEE (reference sequence). With 0 bases clipped from V and 3 bases from J, the junction kept 8 bases outside the gene matches. DNA of the CDR3: TGTGCCAGCAGCTTGGCCGTGACAGGGGCACGCTACGAGCAGTACTTC. Its translation is CASSLAVTGARYEQYF.

The sample holds a few counts of this clonotype. J is TRBJ2-2 and V is TRBV20-1; D ambiguous. There are 13 residues in the CDR3. Looked up from germline, CDR1 is DFQATT and CDR2 is SNEGSKA (reference sequence). V was pared by 1 base and J by 5 bases, with 8 bases between. The CDR3 DNA is TGCAGTGCTAGAGGGGGTTCGACCGGGGAGCTGTTTTTT. It translates to CSARGGSTGELFF.

This clonotype was recorded a few times. The junction does not match germline at one end; this may be a read error. This sequence joins TRBV12-3 or TRBV12-4 and TRBJ1-3; 8 positions match TRBD1. The CDR3 loop spans 13 amino acids. The CDR3 here is CASSTGDGNTTYF. The CDR3 DNA sequence: TGTGCCAGCTCGACAGGGGACGGAAACACCACATATTTT.

This clonotype was recorded many times. The chain couples TRBV10-3 to TRBJ1-1; D perhaps matches TRBD1 (5 bases). V lost 6 bases to trimming and J lost 0 bases, with 8 bases between them. The germline CDR1 and CDR2 sequences are ENHRY and SYGVKD. The CDR3 runs to 13 residues. CDR3 in DNA: TGTGCCATCAGCGAGGGGATGAACACTGAAGCTTTCTTT. The encoded protein is CAISEGMNTEAFF.

This sequence joins TRBV12-3 or TRBV12-4 and TRBJ2-7; D gene unclear. This CDR3 region has 15 residues. V gave up 7 bases and J gave up 4 bases, with 20 bases separating them. CDR3 residues: CASTHGSRDAYEQYF. The CDR3 DNA sequence: TGTGCCAGCACCCACGGATCCAGAGACGCATACGAGCAGTACTTC.

V and J are TRBV6-2 or TRBV6-3 and TRBJ2-5, with 8 bases identical to TRBD2. V was pared by 5 bases and J by 4 bases, with 9 bases of the junction left unmatched. The CDR3 is 15 amino acids. Germline CDR1 reads MNHEY; CDR2 reads SVGEGT. CDR3 sequence (DNA): TGTGCCAGCAGTCAGCCGACGGGGGGGGTAGAGACCCAGTACTTC. Translation: CASSQPTGGVETQYF.

The rearrangement uses TRBV6-2 or TRBV6-3 and TRBJ2-4, with 8 bases aligning to TRBD2. The CDR3 contains 16 residues. Per the germline V gene, CDR1 is MNHEY and CDR2 is SVGEGT. V shed 6 bases and J 1 base; nucleotides not matched to a gene: 8. This chain's CDR3 is CASSPRGGRAKNIQYF. In DNA form, the CDR3 reads TGTGCCAGCAGCCCCCGCGGGGGGAGGGCCAAAAACATTCAGTACTTC.

This clonotype was recorded many times. The chain joins TRBV20-1 to TRBJ1-6; D gene unclear. Trimming shortened V by 3 bases and J by 0 bases, and 9 bases separated the two germline ends. Per germline, CDR1 DFQATT and CDR2 SNEGSKA (reference sequence). The CDR3 sequence is 15 residues long. The DNA for the CDR3 is TGCAGTGCTAGTTCCGGGCGCTCCTATAATTCACCCCTCCACTTT. It codes for CSASSGRSYNSPLHF.

This clonotype showed up many times. The J gene is TRBJ1-1, the V gene TRBV28, with a tentative D call TRBD1 (6 bases). The CDR3 runs 13 residues. Trimming pared 7 bases from V and 1 base from J, leaving 10 bases between. Germline-derived CDR1 and CDR2 are MDHEN and SYDVKM. The CDR3 is CASIQDRNTEAFF. The CDR3 coding sequence is TGTGCCAGCATTCAGGACAGGAACACTGAAGCTTTCTTT.

This clonotype was seen a handful of times. The rearrangement joins TRBV29-1 to TRBJ2-7; no reliable D call. V lost 0 bases and J 5 bases, leaving 2 bases between the germline ends. The CDR3 covers 10 residues. Germline CDR1 reads SQVTM; CDR2 reads ANQGSEA. CDR3 sequence reads: CSVEEDEQYF. DNA of the CDR3: TGCAGCGTTGAAGAGGACGAGCAGTACTTC.

The chain combines TRBV20-1 with TRBJ2-3, with D unclear. V gave up 3 bases and J gave up 5 bases, with 12 bases separating them. CDR3 length: 13 residues. Germline CDR1 and CDR2: DFQATT and SNEGSKA (reference sequence). The CDR3 sequence: CSARVIHIDTQYF. CDR3 nucleotides: TGCAGTGCTAGGGTGATTCACATAGATACGCAGTATTTT.

The J gene is TRBJ1-2, the V gene TRBV7-2; the D gene is possibly TRBD1 (5 bases). V lost 5 bases and J 4 bases, leaving 11 bases between the germline ends. The CDR3 is made up of 13 amino acids. CDR1 is SGHTA, CDR2 FQGNSA, per germline. The CDR3 is CASSPRTSYGYTF. The CDR3 DNA reads as TGTGCCAGCAGCCCCCGGACAAGCTATGGCTACACCTTC.

This CDR3 reads CASSVLQANTGELFF. The CDR3 nucleotides are TGTGCCAGCAGCGTGTTACAGGCGAACACCGGGGAGCTGTTTTTT. V gene TRBV9 combines with J gene TRBJ2-2; TRBD1 might be the D (5 bases). This CDR3 comprises 15 residues. CDR1 is SGDLS, CDR2 YYNGEE, per germline. Trimming removed 2 bases at V and 0 bases at J, with 8 bases between.

This clonotype was seen repeatedly, ten times or more. The CDR3 nucleotides read TGTGCCAGCAGTTCGGCCGGGACAGGGGGCTTCTATGGCTACACCTTC. It encodes CASSSAGTGGFYGYTF. This chain links TRBV6-2 or TRBV6-3 with TRBJ1-2; 12 positions match TRBD1. CDR3 length equals 16 residues. CDR1 and CDR2 (germline): MNHEY, SVGEGT. The trim removed 4 bases at V and 4 bases at J, leaving 7 bases unmatched.

Turning to this clonotype: A much more abundant neighbour one base away suggests this may be a read error. The rearrangement joins TRBV6-1 to TRBJ2-5; D not certain. The CDR3 is 12 residues long. Germline lookup yields CDR1 MNHNS and CDR2 SASEGT. CDR3 nucleotides: TGTGCCAGCATGGGCAACCAAGGGACCCAGTACTTC. Its protein product is CASMGNQGTQYF.

In its sample, this clonotype was seen a few times. This chain uses TRBV3-1 with TRBJ1-3; D gene ambiguous. Trimming left V 0 bases short and J 7 bases short, with 4 bases between. Germline assignment: CDR1 LGHDT and CDR2 YNNKEL (reference sequence). The CDR3 loop spans 12 amino acids. This CDR3 reads CASSQEGNTIYF. For the CDR3, the DNA is TGTGCCAGCAGCCAAGAAGGGAACACCATATATTTT.

This clonotype showed up many times. J is TRBJ2-6 and V is TRBV24-1, with 7 bases fitting TRBD1. The CDR3 runs 17 residues. The ends lost 4 bases at V and 4 bases at J; junction bases unmatched: 9. Germline loops: CDR1 KGHDR, CDR2 SFDVKD. CDR3 DNA sequence: TGTGCCACCAGTGACCGGGACAGCCCTCTGGGGGCCAACGTCCTGACTTTC. Translated: CATSDRDSPLGANVLTF.

This clonotype was found many times. The V call is TRBV6-5, the J call TRBJ2-7; a possible D gene is TRBD2 (6 bases). The CDR3 has 16 amino acids. Germline lookup yields CDR1 MNHEY and CDR2 SVGAGI. The germline V and J ends were trimmed by 0 bases and 2 bases, with 14 bases remaining between them. The chain's CDR3 is CASSYSRQRAPYEQYF. DNA for the CDR3: TGTGCCAGCAGTTACTCGAGGCAGCGGGCGCCCTACGAGCAGTACTTC.

This clonotype was seen ten or more times. The rearrangement links TRBV2 to TRBJ2-5, with D perhaps matching TRBD2 (5 bases). Trimming left V 6 bases short and J 1 base short, with 15 bases between. Germline V gene data show CDR1 as SNHLY and CDR2 as FYNNEI. The CDR3 length is 15 residues. As DNA, the CDR3 is TGTGCCAGCAGCGCTCTAGCTGTAGTCCAAGAGACCCAGTACTTC. Translating it yields CASSALAVVQETQYF. The full variable domain, with the rest looked up from reference TRBV2 and TRBJ2-5, is EPEVTQTPSHQVTQMGQEVILRCVPISNHLYFYWYRQILGQKVEFLVSFYNNEISEKSEIFDDQFSVERPDGSNFTLKIRSTKLEDSAMYFCASSALAVVQETQYFGPGTRLLVL.

This clonotype has at least ten counts. The chain carries TRBV10-3 and TRBJ2-5; D is ambiguous. The length of the CDR3 is 13 residues. The V and J ends lost 6 bases and 0 bases respectively, with 8 bases between them. Germline CDR1 ENHRY, CDR2 SYGVKD. CDR3 sequence: CAISGEDQETQYF. The CDR3, as DNA: TGTGCCATCAGCGGAGAAGACCAAGAGACCCAGTACTTC.

Ten or more counts support this clonotype. The chain recombines TRBV18 with TRBJ2-5, with TRBD2 matching over 9 bases. The CDR3 totals 15 residues. Germline loops: CDR1 KGHSH, CDR2 LQKENI. Unmatched junction bases numbered 2, after V lost 3 bases and J lost 0 bases. For the CDR3, the DNA is TGTGCCAGCTCACCGAGACTAGCGGACCAAGAGACCCAGTACTTC. This codes for CASSPRLADQETQYF.

This clonotype was found many times. This chain links TRBV28 with TRBJ1-4; TRBD1 matches 10 bases. CDR3 length: 15 residues. Germline V gene data show CDR1 as MDHEN and CDR2 as SYDVKM. V gave up 5 bases and J gave up 5 bases; unmatched junction bases: 5. CDR3 in DNA: TGTGCCAGCAGTACGAGGACAGGGGGAAATGAAAAACTGTTTTTT. As protein: CASSTRTGGNEKLFF.

The J gene is TRBJ2-2, the V gene TRBV4-3; the match to TRBD1 covers 11 bases. The CDR3 is 18 amino acids. Per the germline V gene, CDR1 is LGHNA and CDR2 is YSLEER. V dropped 4 bases and J dropped 5; count of bases not matched to a gene: 12. This chain's CDR3 is CASSPGTGGSVETGELFF. CDR3 in DNA: TGCGCCAGCAGCCCGGGGACAGGGGGTTCGGTGGAGACCGGGGAGCTGTTTTTT.

The chain recombines TRBV2 with TRBJ1-5, with D uncertain. Trimming took off 6 bases at V and 10 bases at J, with 13 bases between the two ends. CDR3 size: 12 residues. Germline V CDR1 and CDR2: SNHLY, FYNNEI. CDR3 in amino acids: CASSLPPEPQHF. The CDR3 DNA is TGTGCCAGCAGCTTGCCTCCCGAACCCCAGCATTTT.